The rows below give T cell receptor beta chains drawn from one sample of a study of human T cells and chemical hapten exposure. TCRdb ran MiXCR on the reads and lists one entry per CDR3 protein. The table records about 120,000 distinct CDR3 sequences, over 7% of them present only once. The material sequenced was whole blood. These receptors all come from a human donor in good health. Some clones in this sample may be carry-over from other donors' samples. Both conserved end residues are trimmed from each CDR3. The order of the fields is V gene, D gene, CDR3 protein. A D gene is named only where the DNA matches it firmly.

TRBV12-5	.	ASGLNTGELF
TRBV12-3/TRBV12-4	.	ASSFNGNTEAF
TRBV6-5	.	ASSPPRPPTLH
TRBV7-7	TRBD2	ASSLGPSGDGADTQY
TRBV4-1	TRBD2	ASSQGLAGGSTKNIQY
TRBV20-1	.	SAKDGQSSYNSPLH
TRBV14	.	ASSQVWAPEETQY
TRBV20-1	TRBD1	SAYGTGEPYEQY
TRBV10-3	.	AAGAIPYNEQF
TRBV6-5	.	ASSYGRGTEAF
TRBV5-4	TRBD1	ASSLWTGDSNQPQH
TRBV9	TRBD1	ASSPTGTGAYNEQF
TRBV7-9	.	ASSFIADQSTDTQH
TRBV6-5	.	ATAGWDTEAF
TRBV29-1	.	SVETGEGDEQY
TRBV7-9	TRBD2	ASSLSRLATDTQY
TRBV5-7	.	ASSFPTERGTSNQPQH
TRBV4-1	.	ASSQDRGGSMNTEAF
TRBV5-1	TRBD1	ASSLIQGADTGELF
TRBV5-6	.	ASSFFNTEAF
TRBV15	.	ATSRVGPSYEQY
TRBV3-2	.	ASSRGLAGGPEIGELF
TRBV10-2	.	ASSGWGQFDKNIQY
TRBV3-1	TRBD2	ASSQDPGGRYNEQF
TRBV5-1	.	ASSLAEGSLAKNIQY
TRBV11-2	TRBD2	ASSRHGGRTAEQY
TRBV7-9	.	ASSFVGPSQPQH
TRBV6-4	.	ASSVGQGGTDTQY
TRBV7-9	.	ASSLEGVPEGSPLH
TRBV7-2	.	ASSLGLEVDEQY
TRBV11-2	.	ASSSSVPLTDTQY
TRBV20-1	TRBD1	SARDWGQGAHEQF
TRBV11-2	TRBD2	ASSLESRGRSNEQY
TRBV15	.	ATSRQGLNTEAF
TRBV15	.	ATSREPGAYEQY
TRBV29-1	.	SVYRARGQF
TRBV4-3	.	ASSQDGGVSTDTQY
TRBV5-6	.	VSSSGPRAEAF
TRBV2	TRBD2	AGRDVRLADSYNEQF
TRBV5-8	TRBD1	ASSLAGTAPAGEKLF
TRBV2	.	ASSEGFSYNSPLH
TRBV5-1	.	ASSLGAGDGTEAF